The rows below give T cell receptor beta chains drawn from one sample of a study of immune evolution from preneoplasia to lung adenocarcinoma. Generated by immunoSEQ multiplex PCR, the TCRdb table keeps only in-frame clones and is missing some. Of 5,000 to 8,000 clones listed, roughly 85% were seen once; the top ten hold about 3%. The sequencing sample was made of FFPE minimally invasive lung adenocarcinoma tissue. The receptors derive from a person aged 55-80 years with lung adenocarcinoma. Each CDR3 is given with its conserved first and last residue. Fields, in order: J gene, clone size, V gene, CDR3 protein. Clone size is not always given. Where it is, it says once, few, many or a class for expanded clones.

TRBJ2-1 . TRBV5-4 CASSLGSSGGNEQFF
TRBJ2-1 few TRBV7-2 CASSLDWSSYNEQFF
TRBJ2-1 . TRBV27 CASSLSGTGWNEQFF
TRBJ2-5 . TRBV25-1 CASSPGGVLETQYF
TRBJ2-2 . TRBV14 CASSLTGAALSGELFF
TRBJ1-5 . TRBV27 CASRPDRVGQPQHF
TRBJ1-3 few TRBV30 CAWSARGSGNTIYF
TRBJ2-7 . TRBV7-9 CASSFSTDLDYEQYF
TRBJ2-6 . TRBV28 CASSISGASSGANVLTF
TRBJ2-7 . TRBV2 CASRKQGSTYEQYF
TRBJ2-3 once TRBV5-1 CASSSWGGGDTQYF
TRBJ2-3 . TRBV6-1 CASSEYRGRLDTQYF
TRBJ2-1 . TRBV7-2 CASSLVYEQFF
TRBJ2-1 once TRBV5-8 CASSWGSSGVLYNEQFF
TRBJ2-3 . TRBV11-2 CASSLPLAGGTDTQYF
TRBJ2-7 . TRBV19 CASSSTAGSEQYF
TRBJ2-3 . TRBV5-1 CASSLGVAGATDTQYF
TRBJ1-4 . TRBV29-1 CSVADGGLREKLFF
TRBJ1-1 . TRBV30 CAWSVGHHTEAFF
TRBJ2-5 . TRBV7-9 CASSDRTRGETQYF
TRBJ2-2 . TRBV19 CASSSPQGQTRELFF
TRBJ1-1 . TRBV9 CASSVTTGGDNTEAFF
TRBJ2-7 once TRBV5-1 CASSFVTIAGGLHEQYF
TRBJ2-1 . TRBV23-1 CASSPHWDEQFF
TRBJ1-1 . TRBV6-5 CASIPTGVHTEAFF
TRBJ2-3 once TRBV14 CASSQDRRHASSTDTQYF
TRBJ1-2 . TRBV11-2 CASSPPGTGFSGYTF
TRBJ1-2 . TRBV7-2 CASSFGRGRAGYTF
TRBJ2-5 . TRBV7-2 CASSIGKHQETQYF
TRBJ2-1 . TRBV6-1 CATVSGSGEQFF
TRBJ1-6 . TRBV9 CASSAGTANSPLHF
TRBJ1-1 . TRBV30 CAWSVLTGEAFF
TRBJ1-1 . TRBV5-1 CASSYELGQGGTEAFF
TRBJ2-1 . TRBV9 CASSAPEGGPNNEQFF
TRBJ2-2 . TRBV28 CASSLYTGELFF
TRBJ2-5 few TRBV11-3 CASSLEPRQWGETQYF
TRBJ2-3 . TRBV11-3 CASSQPPGGTDTQYF
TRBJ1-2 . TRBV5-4 CASTVDRVYGYTF
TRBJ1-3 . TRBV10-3 CAISERQGASLSGNTIYF
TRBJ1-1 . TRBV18 CASSPVFQGGEKTEAFF
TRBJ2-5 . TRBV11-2 CASTPRRGGGETQYF
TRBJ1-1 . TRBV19 CATFGPKGTEAFF
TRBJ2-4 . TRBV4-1 CASSQDRSEGLAKNIQYF
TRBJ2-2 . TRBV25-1 CASSERIRDRGRPGELFF
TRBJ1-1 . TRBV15 CATARGGTEAFF
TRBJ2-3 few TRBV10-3 CAIRTGDTDTQYF
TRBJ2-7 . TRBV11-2 CASSLQGLGSYEQYF
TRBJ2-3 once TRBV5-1 CASSSGLGYTDTQYF
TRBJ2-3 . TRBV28 CASTGGAGDTQYF
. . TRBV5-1 CASSLTGSGNTIYF